Included here is one T cell receptor (beta chain) sequence, with context. TCRdb's copy holds only in-frame clones and misses some; the assay was immunoSEQ multiplex PCR. The sample yields about 160,000 clones, roughly four fifths seen once. These data are taken from a study of blood T cell repertoires in COVID-19. The CDR3 is made up of 12 amino acids. Germline CDR1 is KGHDR and CDR2 is SFDVKD. V lost 1 base and J 10 bases, leaving 8 bases between the germline ends. The clonotype originates from a woman of 80 years or more with acute or convalescent COVID-19. Material for sequencing was peripheral blood. J is TRBJ2-3 and V is TRBV24-1; perhaps TRBD2 as D (6 bases). CDR3 nucleotide sequence: TGTGCCACCAGTGATTTTGGGACTCCGCAGTATTTT. Protein: CATSDFGTPQYF.